This entry describes one T cell receptor beta chain. Its specificity is not known. A junction end diverges from the germline sequence, so it may reflect a read error. The sample is drawn from a study of cytomegalovirus exposure and HLA in healthy donors. Study results and caveats: A later analysis found common viral pathogens apparently linked to several of the most significant clusters. Immune exposure was documented only through CMV serostatus. Other equally common chains were less clonally expanded than HLA-associated TCR beta chains, a later analysis showed.

CDR1 is MNHNY and CDR2 is SVGAGI in the germline V gene (reference sequence). The CDR3 loop spans 13 amino acids. It was with 60 Vbeta and 13 Jbeta primers that the PCR ran. TCRdb's copy holds only in-frame clones and misses some; the assay was immunoSEQ multiplex PCR. The table lists 120,000 or so clones, roughly four fifths of them singletons. J is TRBJ2-5 and V is TRBV6-6; a possible D gene is TRBD2 (6 bases). Specimen: PBMCs. This receptor was taken from a middle-aged woman in good health and CMV-seropositive. The CDR3 nucleotides are TGTGCCAGCAGTTACGGCGTGGGCCAGGGAGGCAACTTC. Translating it yields CASSYGVGQGGNF.